The T cell receptor (beta chain) described here comes from a study of blood T cell repertoires in COVID-19. Background on the study: COVID-19 samples, acute and convalescent, were from the United States, Italy and Spain.

Method: immunoSEQ multiplex PCR; TCRdb's copy keeps in-frame clones and lacks some. This sample carries roughly 45,000 clones, 86% of them seen once, and the ten largest clones take around 8.2%. Trimming removed 5 bases from V and 3 bases from J; junction bases left unmatched: 10. CDR1 and CDR2 from the germline V gene are LGHDT and YNNKEL (reference sequence). This CDR3 comprises 15 residues. The sequence was obtained from a man between 60 and 75 years old with active COVID-19. The chain carries TRBV3-1 (or the pseudogene TRBV3-2) and TRBJ2-7, with 7 bases lining up with TRBD2. The sequenced sample was peripheral blood. CDR3: CASSLTGLADYEQYF. The CDR3 DNA is TGTGCCAGCAGCTTGACGGGGCTAGCGGACTACGAGCAGTACTTC.